Sequencing of this T cell receptor beta chain was carried out in a study of naive and memory T cell subsets. Four subsets defined by CD45RA and CD27 were sorted after CD3, CD4, CD8 and live/dead staining. An equimolar mix of two oligonucleotides served as the beta constant-region primer for TRBC1 and TRBC2. Ligated cDNA was amplified by four rounds of PCR with nested alpha and beta constant-region primers and SP2. Via MiXCR, TCRdb re-called the UMI-ligation and nested PCR reads, giving one row per CDR3 protein. The table lists about 85,000 distinct CDR3 sequences, less than 15% of them singletons, with roughly 0.9% in the top ten. From germline, CDR1 is LGHNA and CDR2 YSLEER. V lost 0 bases and J 6 bases, leaving 17 bases between the germline ends. CDR3 size: 16 residues. Study-wide findings and caveats: From naive to CM, EM and EMRA, diversity decreased and Gini increased. In naive cells, over 85% of TCR sequences were seen only once.

On this clonotype itself: Its antigen remains unidentified.

Sample: central memory CD4+ T cells from blood. The chain employs TRBV4-3 and TRBJ2-5; D is possibly TRBD2 (6 bases). This TCR was sampled from a human donor in good health. The CDR3 loop reads CASSQDWREIQKTQYF. Here the CDR3 DNA reads TGCGCCAGCAGCCAAGATTGGCGGGAAATTCAAAAGACCCAGTACTTC.